A selection of T cell receptor beta chains follows, all from one sample in a study of blood T cell repertoires in COVID-19. Sequenced by immunoSEQ multiplex PCR; TCRdb stores in-frame clones only, minus some. The top ten clones hold 0.94% of a sample with a few hundred thousand clones, under 90% of them seen once. Sequenced sample: peripheral blood. Every receptor here comes from a woman aged 40-49 years who had recovered from COVID-19. Each CDR3 is given with its conserved first and last residue. The listing skips clone size in some rows; elsewhere it reads once, few, many or a size class.

V,size,J,CDR3
TRBV30,.,TRBJ2-5,CAWSPPDSYQETQYF
TRBV24-1,.,TRBJ2-1,CATSQGTGDNEQFF
TRBV6-2/TRBV6-3,few,TRBJ2-1,CASGYHQAPYNEQFF
TRBV27,.,TRBJ2-1,CASSDIGRNNEQFF
TRBV12-3/TRBV12-4,.,TRBJ1-2,CASSEQGAGGYTF
TRBV6-1,.,TRBJ2-2,CASSEAYTGELFF
TRBV9,.,TRBJ2-1,CASSVVEQSYNEQFF
TRBV19,.,TRBJ2-5,CASSKGVEETQYF
TRBV11-2,.,TRBJ1-4,CASSLDSGNEKLFF
TRBV7-2,few,TRBJ1-1,CATHAQIDTEAFF
TRBV30,.,TRBJ1-6,CAWTRGTRNNSPLHF
TRBV3-1/TRBV3-2,.,TRBJ1-5,CASSQDTGGQPQHF
TRBV5-4,.,TRBJ2-5,CASSLALGEGETQYF
TRBV27,.,TRBJ2-7,CASSLIAGPSYEQYF
TRBV5-6,.,TRBJ1-1,CASSFRTGRTEAFF
TRBV18,.,TRBJ1-2,CASSPPSGVVFGYTF
TRBV10-3,.,TRBJ2-2,CAIRDESEVLAGGNTGELFF
TRBV30,.,TRBJ1-2,CAWSALLAGLNYGYTF
TRBV27,.,TRBJ2-3,CASSLEPGGPTDTQYF